The clone carrying this T cell receptor (beta chain) was observed a handful of times. Its antigen remains unidentified. The data belong to a study of beta chain features in type 1 diabetes. The study, taken as a whole, reports: Although PCR might favor shorter templates, it would do so equally in patients and controls. The study found moderately but significantly shorter TCRB CDR3s in all four CD4+ subsets of Type 1 diabetes patients.

There are 15 residues in the CDR3. V trimming: 6 bases; J trimming: 1 base; junction bases outside the gene matches: 4. Germline loops: CDR1 MDHEN, CDR2 SYDVKM. A single heparinised draw of 95 to 150 mL on average was taken per donor. Isolated RNA was reverse transcribed in full, so expressed TCRB transcripts were sequenced. TCRdb's copy holds only in-frame clones and misses some; the assay was immunoSEQ multiplex PCR. The table records about 280,000 clones, around 16% of them present only once. The clonotype originates from a man between 18 and 35 years old with type 1 diabetes. The rearrangement joins TRBV28 to TRBJ2-3; TRBD2 matches 10 bases. Sequences were obtained from naive CD4+ T cells from blood. As DNA, the CDR3 is TGTGCCAGCAGCAAAGGGACTAGCGGCACAGATACGCAGTATTTT. Its translation is CASSKGTSGTDTQYF.